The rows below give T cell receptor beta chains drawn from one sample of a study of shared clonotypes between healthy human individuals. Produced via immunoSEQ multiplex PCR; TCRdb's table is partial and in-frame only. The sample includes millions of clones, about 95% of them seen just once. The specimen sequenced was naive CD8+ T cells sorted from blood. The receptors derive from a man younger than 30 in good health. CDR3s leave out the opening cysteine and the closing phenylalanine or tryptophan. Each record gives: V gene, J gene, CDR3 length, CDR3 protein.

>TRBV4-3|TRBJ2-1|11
ASSQGAGVEQF
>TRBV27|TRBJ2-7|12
ASSLSGTAYEQY
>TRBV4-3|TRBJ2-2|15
ASSPTTGQGAVGELF
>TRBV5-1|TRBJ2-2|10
ASSFTTGELF
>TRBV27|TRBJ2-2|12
ASSDRASAGELF
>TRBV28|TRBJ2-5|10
ASKLGGEAQY
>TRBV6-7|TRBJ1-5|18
ASSPGQGGARAVSNQPQH
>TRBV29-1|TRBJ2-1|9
SVVSWGEQF
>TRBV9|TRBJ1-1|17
ASSAKDRGLLELNTEAF
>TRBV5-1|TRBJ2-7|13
ASSLERSGLDEQY
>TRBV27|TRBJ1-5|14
ASSFRGIDSNQPQH
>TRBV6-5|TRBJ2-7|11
ASSLLPDYEQY